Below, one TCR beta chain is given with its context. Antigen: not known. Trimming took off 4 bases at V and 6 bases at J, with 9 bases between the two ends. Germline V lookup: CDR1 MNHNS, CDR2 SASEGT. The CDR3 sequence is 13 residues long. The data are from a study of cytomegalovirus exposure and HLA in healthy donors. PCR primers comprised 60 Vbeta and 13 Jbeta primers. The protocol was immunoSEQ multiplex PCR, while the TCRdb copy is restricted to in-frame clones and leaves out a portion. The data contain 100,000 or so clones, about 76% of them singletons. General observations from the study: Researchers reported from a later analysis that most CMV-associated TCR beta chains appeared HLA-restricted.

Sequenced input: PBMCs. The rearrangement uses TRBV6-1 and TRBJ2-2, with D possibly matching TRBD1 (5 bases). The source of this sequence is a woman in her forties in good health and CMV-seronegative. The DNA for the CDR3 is TGTGCCAGCAGTGTGACAGTAGCCGGGGAGCTGTTTTTT. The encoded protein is CASSVTVAGELFF.